Included here is one T cell receptor (beta chain) sequence, with context. The antigen remains undetermined. Data came from immunoSEQ multiplex PCR; TCRdb stores just in-frame clones and leaves some out. The table lists some 140,000 clones, about 90% of them singletons, with 2.9% in the top ten. The sample belongs to a study of cytomegalovirus exposure and HLA in healthy donors. Across the whole study: It was reported in a later analysis that the 120 validation repertoires used the same platform as the 550 to 850 first-cohort repertoires.

Study conclusions and caveats: A classifier reportedly called cytomegalovirus status with high sensitivity and specificity. It was around 160 TCR beta chains that were listed as cytomegalovirus-associated.

The sequence derives from a man between 18 and 35 years old in good health and CMV-seronegative. Source material: PBMCs.

CDR3 in DNA: TGTGCCAGCAGTGGTCGGACAGGGGGTGCATACGAGCAGTACTTC. Translating it yields CASSGRTGGAYEQYF. V gene TRBV6-1 combines with J gene TRBJ2-7, with 10 bases matching TRBD1. CDR1 and CDR2 (germline): MNHNS, SASEGT. The CDR3 extends over 15 amino acids. J gave up 4 bases and V 4 bases, and 7 bases lay outside the gene matches.